A selection of T cell receptor beta chains follows, all from one sample in a study of blood T cell repertoires in COVID-19. Sequencing was performed with immunoSEQ multiplex PCR; in TCRdb, only in-frame clones are kept and a portion is missing. This table holds around 180,000 clones, more than 70% found once. The sequenced sample was peripheral blood. These TCRs come from a woman aged 80 or over with active or convalescent COVID-19. CDR3s include the opening cysteine and the closing phenylalanine or tryptophan. The order of the fields is V gene, J gene, CDR3 protein.

v_gene: TRBV6-1
j_gene: TRBJ1-1
CDR3aa: CASSEALRGFGRTGHTEAFF

v_gene: TRBV6-4
j_gene: TRBJ1-1
CDR3aa: CASSAQGASEAFF

v_gene: TRBV9
j_gene: TRBJ2-1
CDR3aa: CASSVQGTSEQFF

v_gene: TRBV2
j_gene: TRBJ2-1
CDR3aa: CASSGLAYGEQFF

v_gene: TRBV27
j_gene: TRBJ2-7
CDR3aa: CASSSGQGGEQYF

v_gene: TRBV27
j_gene: TRBJ2-1
CDR3aa: CASSPGSSGGNEQFF

v_gene: TRBV6-6
j_gene: TRBJ1-5
CDR3aa: CASRPTGGNQPQHF

v_gene: TRBV6-6
j_gene: TRBJ2-7
CDR3aa: CASEPGGTKSYEQYF

v_gene: TRBV7-3
j_gene: TRBJ1-2
CDR3aa: CASSPRANRQGYGYTF

v_gene: TRBV19
j_gene: TRBJ2-3
CDR3aa: CASSAYSSDTQYF

v_gene: TRBV10-3
j_gene: TRBJ1-4
CDR3aa: CATTNYTGSGGNEKLFF

v_gene: TRBV7-9
j_gene: TRBJ2-7
CDR3aa: CASSFSARYEQYF

v_gene: TRBV5-4
j_gene: TRBJ1-1
CDR3aa: CASSLGQINTEAFF

v_gene: TRBV7-3
j_gene: TRBJ2-1
CDR3aa: CASSLWDSLMEQFF

v_gene: TRBV3-1/TRBV3-2
j_gene: TRBJ1-2
CDR3aa: CASSQVAGWGYGYTF

v_gene: TRBV9
j_gene: TRBJ2-1
CDR3aa: CASSVGLAGRSSYNEQFF

v_gene: TRBV6-6
j_gene: TRBJ1-3
CDR3aa: CASSSPASGNTIYF

v_gene: TRBV28
j_gene: TRBJ1-2
CDR3aa: CASSENTNYGYTF

v_gene: TRBV28
j_gene: TRBJ2-7
CDR3aa: CASSDLALPGEQYF

v_gene: TRBV12-3/TRBV12-4
j_gene: TRBJ1-2
CDR3aa: CASSDRGYGYTF

v_gene: TRBV14
j_gene: TRBJ1-2
CDR3aa: CASSQDWAGGGYTF

v_gene: TRBV5-6
j_gene: TRBJ2-3
CDR3aa: CASSLSGSITDTQYF

v_gene: TRBV6-6
j_gene: TRBJ2-1
CDR3aa: CASSDRGQSEQFF

v_gene: TRBV3-1/TRBV3-2
j_gene: TRBJ2-5
CDR3aa: CASSQEWRSQETQYF

v_gene: TRBV2
j_gene: TRBJ2-1
CDR3aa: CASSRDRRLDGQFF

v_gene: TRBV19
j_gene: TRBJ2-3
CDR3aa: CASSIWGDTDTQYF

v_gene: TRBV6-1
j_gene: TRBJ2-7
CDR3aa: CASSEAGLTDEQYF

v_gene: TRBV4-1
j_gene: TRBJ2-7
CDR3aa: CASSQDSAGDINEQYF

v_gene: TRBV19
j_gene: TRBJ1-5
CDR3aa: CASSSLTGVRGSNQPQHF

v_gene: TRBV6-8
j_gene: TRBJ2-1
CDR3aa: CASSYSNTGDPYNEQFF

v_gene: TRBV23-1
j_gene: TRBJ2-1
CDR3aa: CASSQYSRGRQFF

v_gene: TRBV3-1/TRBV3-2
j_gene: TRBJ2-2
CDR3aa: CASSLQLVGAGELFF

v_gene: TRBV11-2
j_gene: TRBJ2-7
CDR3aa: CASSLDRGQAYEQYF

v_gene: TRBV28
j_gene: TRBJ2-2
CDR3aa: CASSRQGHTGELFF

v_gene: TRBV5-3
j_gene: TRBJ2-1
CDR3aa: CARRARTSRGVEQFF

v_gene: TRBV5-1
j_gene: TRBJ2-1
CDR3aa: CASSLAVGSGYNEQFF

v_gene: TRBV3-1/TRBV3-2
j_gene: TRBJ2-3
CDR3aa: CASSQDGRAGDTQYF

v_gene: TRBV7-9
j_gene: TRBJ1-2
CDR3aa: CASSATGVYGYTF

v_gene: TRBV27
j_gene: TRBJ1-4
CDR3aa: CASSLIGTGGRMANEKLFF

v_gene: TRBV6-6
j_gene: TRBJ1-5
CDR3aa: CASSYRGSNQPQHF

v_gene: TRBV5-1
j_gene: TRBJ2-3
CDR3aa: CASSPGQGGTDTQYF

v_gene: TRBV9
j_gene: TRBJ2-7
CDR3aa: CASSEGLAVSYEQYF

v_gene: TRBV18
j_gene: TRBJ2-5
CDR3aa: CASSPGGTETQYF

v_gene: TRBV5-1
j_gene: TRBJ1-2
CDR3aa: CASQEGAGTGGSGGYTF

v_gene: TRBV15
j_gene: TRBJ2-3
CDR3aa: CAIRQGTSTDTQYF

v_gene: TRBV4-1
j_gene: TRBJ2-2
CDR3aa: CASSPSPLAGGGGELFF

v_gene: TRBV11-2
j_gene: TRBJ2-5
CDR3aa: CASSSLGVASGTQYF

v_gene: TRBV18
j_gene: TRBJ2-2
CDR3aa: CASSPRGQPTGELFF

v_gene: TRBV10-2
j_gene: TRBJ1-3
CDR3aa: CASSESDRAYF

v_gene: TRBV5-1
j_gene: TRBJ2-5
CDR3aa: CASSSPPGETQYF